These T cell receptor beta chains were read from a single sample in a study of blood T cell repertoires in COVID-19. Sequenced by immunoSEQ multiplex PCR; TCRdb stores in-frame clones only, minus some. This table holds 30,000 or so clones, approximately 83% found once. Input material: peripheral blood. The receptors here all came from a woman older than 75 with COVID-19, enrolled during active disease. CDR3s include the opening cysteine and the closing phenylalanine or tryptophan. A D gene is named only where the DNA matches it firmly. Where a row states a size, it is once, few, many or the class of an expanded clone; other rows omit it.

.	TRBV7-9	.	TRBJ2-3	TGTGCCAGCAGCTCGCCCCGGGGGGCTTACACAGATACGCAGTATTTT	CASSSPRGAYTDTQYF
.	TRBV5-4	TRBD1	TRBJ2-7	TGTGCCAGCAGCCCTGGTCACAGGGGGCATCGCGAGCAGTACTTC	CASSPGHRGHREQYF
.	TRBV11-3	.	TRBJ2-7	TGTGCCAGCAGCCCATTCTACTACGAGCAGTACTTC	CASSPFYYEQYF
once	TRBV19	.	TRBJ1-1	TGTGCCAGTAGTATAAAGGAGGGCCAGCCAGAAGCTTTCTTT	CASSIKEGQPEAFF
once	TRBV2	TRBD2	TRBJ2-5	TGTGCCAGCACTCTAGCGGGGGAAGAGACCCAGTACTTC	CASTLAGEETQYF
.	TRBV5-1	TRBD1	TRBJ1-1	TGCGCCAGCAGCTTGATTGGACAGGGGACTGAAGCTTTCTTT	CASSLIGQGTEAFF
.	TRBV6-6	.	TRBJ2-7	TGTGCCAGCAGTCCTGACAGATACGAGCAGTACTTC	CASSPDRYEQYF
.	TRBV5-8	.	TRBJ1-5	TGTGCCAGCAGCAGTTCAGGGGTTCAGCCCCAGCATTTT	CASSSSGVQPQHF
.	TRBV19	.	TRBJ1-1	TGTGCCAGTAGTCCCCTTACGGGGGGCAATAGACCTGAAGCTTTCTTT	CASSPLTGGNRPEAFF
.	TRBV7-9	TRBD1	TRBJ1-1	TGTGCCAGCAGCTTAGTAGCGGGGACAGGGGGCACTGAAGCTTTCTTT	CASSLVAGTGGTEAFF
once	TRBV7-9	.	TRBJ1-6	TGTGCCAGCAGCCCGTCAGGGGATAATTCACCCCTCCACTTT	CASSPSGDNSPLHF
.	TRBV5-1	.	TRBJ1-2	TGCGCCAGCAGCCCCGGACAGAGTGGCTACACCTTC	CASSPGQSGYTF
.	TRBV5-6	TRBD1	TRBJ2-7	TGTGCCAGCCACCCCGGGGGACAGGTTTCCTACGAGCAGTACTTC	CASHPGGQVSYEQYF
once	TRBV12-3/TRBV12-4	.	TRBJ2-5	TGTGCCAGCAGTTCCTCGGGGGGCAAGACCCAGTACTTC	CASSSSGGKTQYF
.	TRBV7-9	TRBD1	TRBJ1-1	TGTGCCAGCAGCTTAGAACAGGGGGCAAAAGCTTTCTTT	CASSLEQGAKAFF
.	TRBV9	.	TRBJ2-2	TGTGCCAGCAGCGTAGATGGTATCGAGAGGAGGGAGCTGTTTTTT	CASSVDGIERRELFF
.	TRBV5-1	.	TRBJ1-2	TGCGCCAGCAGCACCGCCGTGCGCCGCTATGGCTACACCTTC	CASSTAVRRYGYTF
.	TRBV27	TRBD1	TRBJ2-2	TGTGCCAGCGGTACCCCAGGGGGTTTGGCGAACACCGGGGAGCTGTTTTTT	CASGTPGGLANTGELFF
once	TRBV29-1	.	TRBJ1-3	TGCAGCGTTGTAACAGGGAATCTCGGAAACACCATATATTTT	CSVVTGNLGNTIYF
.	TRBV19	.	TRBJ1-4	TGTGCCAGTAGTATTGGAGGGACAACTAATGAAAAACTGTTTTTT	CASSIGGTTNEKLFF
.	TRBV11-3	.	TRBJ2-7	TGTGCCAGCAGCTTAGTTCCCAGCGATCTACCTAGTGAACACTTC	CASSLVPSDLPSEHF
.	TRBV2	.	TRBJ1-6	TGTGCCACCACTAACGACAGATATAATTCACCCCTCCACTTT	CATTNDRYNSPLHF
.	TRBV4-2	.	TRBJ1-5	TGTGCCAGCAGCCAAGGGGAGGAGGGCAATCAGCCCCAGCATTTT	CASSQGEEGNQPQHF
few	TRBV19	.	TRBJ1-6	TGTGCCAGTAGTATTGGGGGGGATTCACCCCTCCACTTT	CASSIGGDSPLHF
.	TRBV4-1	TRBD2	TRBJ2-7	TGCGCCAGCAGCCAGAGGACTAGCGGTTTATCCTACGAGCAGTACTTC	CASSQRTSGLSYEQYF
.	TRBV30	TRBD1	TRBJ2-3	TGTGCCTTAGAGGGGACAGGGGGCTTAGATACGCAGTATTTT	CALEGTGGLDTQYF
.	TRBV6-5	.	TRBJ1-1	TGTGCCAGCACCCAAAAACACACAGGACACACTGAAGCTTTCTTT	CASTQKHTGHTEAFF
.	TRBV6-5	TRBD2	TRBJ2-1	TGTGCCAGCATGAAGGCTAGCGGGTTCAATGAGCAGTTCTTC	CASMKASGFNEQFF
.	TRBV7-6	.	TRBJ2-2	TGTGCCAGCAGCGAACAGGGCCAGCTCGGGACCGGGGAGCTGTTTTTT	CASSEQGQLGTGELFF
.	TRBV7-3	.	TRBJ1-1	TGTGCCAGCAGCGGGGCATCCCAGGGCGCTGAAGCTTTCTTT	CASSGASQGAEAFF
.	TRBV6-5	TRBD1	TRBJ1-4	TGTGCCAGCAGGGGGACAGAAAATGAAAAACTGTTTTTT	CASRGTENEKLFF
.	TRBV6-1	TRBD1	TRBJ1-3	TGTGCCAGCAGTGGACACAGGGGCAACTCTGGAAACACCATATATTTT	CASSGHRGNSGNTIYF
.	TRBV6-5	TRBD1	TRBJ1-2	TGTGCCAGCACCTCACAGGGGGGGGTAAACTATGGCTACACCTTC	CASTSQGGVNYGYTF
.	TRBV9	.	TRBJ1-2	TGTGCCAGCAGCGTAGAGGTACAGGGTGAGGGCTACACCTTC	CASSVEVQGEGYTF
.	TRBV7-2	TRBD1	TRBJ1-5	TGTGCCAGCAGCTTAGGACAGGGGAGGATTCAGCCCCAGCATTTT	CASSLGQGRIQPQHF
.	TRBV7-2	TRBD2	TRBJ2-1	TGTGCCAGCAGCCTACCGCCTCTAGCGGGGGAAGCTCACAATGAGCAGTTCTTC	CASSLPPLAGEAHNEQFF
once	TRBV5-1	TRBD1	TRBJ1-2	TGCGCCAGCAGTCCCCTGGGACAGGCTAGAAATGGCTACACCTTC	CASSPLGQARNGYTF
.	TRBV2	TRBD1	TRBJ1-6	TGTGCCAGCAGCGTTGGTAGGGGGCGTGATTCACCCCTCCACTTT	CASSVGRGRDSPLHF
.	TRBV7-9	.	TRBJ2-7	TGTGCCAGCAGCTTCGAAGGGGCCACCTACGAGCAGTACTTC	CASSFEGATYEQYF
.	TRBV12-5	TRBD1	TRBJ2-5	TGTGCTAGTGACCGGCCCGGGACAGCACAAGAGACCCAGTACTTC	CASDRPGTAQETQYF
once	TRBV6-1	.	TRBJ1-5	TGTGCCAGCAGTGAAGCCCCCAGGGTGGGGAATCAGCCCCAGCATTTT	CASSEAPRVGNQPQHF
.	TRBV3-1/TRBV3-2	TRBD2	TRBJ2-5	TGTGCCAGCAGCCTAGCACGGGGGGGCGGCCAAGAGACCCAGTACTTC	CASSLARGGGQETQYF
.	TRBV2	TRBD2	TRBJ2-1	TGTGCCAGCAGTGACCAGCGGGGGGGTCACAATGAGCAGTTCTTC	CASSDQRGGHNEQFF
.	TRBV15	.	TRBJ2-5	TGTGCCACCAGCAGAGTGGCAGGACAAGAGACCCAGTACTTC	CATSRVAGQETQYF
.	TRBV19	.	TRBJ2-7	TGTGCCAGTAGTATAGATGAAGCCCGGGGGACCTACGAGCAGTACTTC	CASSIDEARGTYEQYF
.	TRBV18	.	TRBJ1-3	TGTGCCAGCTCACCAGCCGGGAACTCTGGAAACACCATATATTTT	CASSPAGNSGNTIYF
.	TRBV6-1	TRBD2	TRBJ2-3	TGTGCCAGCAGTGCAGGGACTAGCGGGGGTACAGATACGCAGTATTTT	CASSAGTSGGTDTQYF
.	TRBV18	TRBD2	TRBJ2-5	TGTGCCAGCTCACCAAGACTAGCGGGGGGACCTCAAGAGACCCAGTACTTC	CASSPRLAGGPQETQYF
.	TRBV5-1	TRBD1	TRBJ2-4	TGCGCCAGCAGCGCGACAGGGGGAGCCAAAAACATTCAGTACTTC	CASSATGGAKNIQYF
once	TRBV27	.	TRBJ1-6	TGTGCCAGCAGTTTATCCTTTAATTCACCCCTCCACTTT	CASSLSFNSPLHF
.	TRBV6-2/TRBV6-3	.	TRBJ2-7	TGTGCCAGCAGTTCCCAGGGGGGTTACGAGCAGTACTTC	CASSSQGGYEQYF
.	TRBV3-1/TRBV3-2	TRBD2	TRBJ2-3	TGTGCCAGCAGCCCCAGACTAGCGGGGGCTAGCACAGATACGCAGTATTTT	CASSPRLAGASTDTQYF
.	TRBV5-6	.	TRBJ1-1	TGTGCCAGCAGCTTGACAGGTCCTAGCACTGAAGCTTTCTTT	CASSLTGPSTEAFF
.	TRBV6-5	.	TRBJ1-2	TGTGCCAGCAGTTATATGGCAGGGTGGCCTCCCTATGGCTACACCTTC	CASSYMAGWPPYGYTF
.	TRBV5-1	.	TRBJ1-5	TGCGCCAGCAGCTTGGGGTCGGGGGGCAATCAGCCCCAGCATTTT	CASSLGSGGNQPQHF
.	TRBV7-2	.	TRBJ2-7	TGTGCCAGCAGCTTAGCGCGTGCGGGACACGAGCAGTACTTC	CASSLARAGHEQYF
.	TRBV30	.	TRBJ1-1	TGTGCCTGGAGTGTACGCAAGGGGCTCGTCCAGCACACTGAAGCTTTCTTT	CAWSVRKGLVQHTEAFF